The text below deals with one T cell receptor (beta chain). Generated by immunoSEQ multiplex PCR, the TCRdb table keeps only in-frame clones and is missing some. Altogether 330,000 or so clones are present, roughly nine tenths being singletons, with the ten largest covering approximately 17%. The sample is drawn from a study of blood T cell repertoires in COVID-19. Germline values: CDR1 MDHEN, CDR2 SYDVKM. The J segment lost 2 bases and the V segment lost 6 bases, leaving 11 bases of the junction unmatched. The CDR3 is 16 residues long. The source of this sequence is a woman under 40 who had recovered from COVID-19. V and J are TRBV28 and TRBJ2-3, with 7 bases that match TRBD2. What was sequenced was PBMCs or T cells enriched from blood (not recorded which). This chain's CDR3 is CASSLLALQITDTQYF. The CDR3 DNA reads TGTGCCAGCAGCTTACTAGCGCTACAGATCACAGATACGCAGTATTTT.